The 7 T cell receptor beta chains listed next were all sequenced from one sample in a study of blood T cell repertoires in COVID-19. Profiling relied on immunoSEQ multiplex PCR, and the TCRdb table lists in-frame clones only, not all of them. The sample holds about 160,000 clones; about 87% are singletons and the top ten take 3.9%. Sample: peripheral blood. These receptors originate from a woman aged 55-69 years who had recovered from COVID-19.

V is TRBV10-3 and J is TRBJ2-3; TRBD2 might be the D (7 bases). V was shortened by 7 bases and J by 0 bases, with 14 bases between the two germline ends. The CDR3 is 15 amino acids. CDR1 is ENHRY and CDR2 is SYGVKD in the germline V gene. The CDR3 reads CAITAGALSTDTQYF. Written as DNA, the CDR3 is TGTGCCATCACTGCGGGGGCCCTCAGCACAGATACGCAGTATTTT.

This clone was seen once. The gene calls are TRBV7-3 and TRBJ1-6, with D maybe TRBD1 (6 bases). CDR3 length equals 16 residues. Trimming took 5 bases from V and 9 from J, leaving 20 bases between them. Per germline, CDR1 SGHTA and CDR2 FQGTGA. This CDR3 is CASSLRSQGLGSPLHF. Here the CDR3 DNA reads TGTGCCAGCAGCCTTAGATCACAGGGCCTGGGTTCACCCCTCCACTTT.

The chain joins TRBV5-1 to TRBJ2-7; 9 nucleotides agree with TRBD1. J lost 5 bases, V lost 5 bases, and 8 bases had no gene match. CDR1 and CDR2 (germline): SGHRS, YFSETQ. The CDR3 contains 14 residues. The CDR3 DNA sequence: TGCGCCAGCAGGGTGGGACAGGGAAGAAACGAGCAGTACTTC. It encodes CASRVGQGRNEQYF. The complete variable domain, with remaining parts taken from reference TRBV5-1 and TRBJ2-7, reads KAGVTQTPRYLIKTRGQQVTLSCSPISGHRSVSWYQQTPGQGLQFLFEYFSETQRNKGNFPGRFSGRQFSNSRSEMNVSTLELGDSALYLCASRVGQGRNEQYFGPGTRLTVT.

The chain couples TRBV7-9 to TRBJ1-1, with TRBD1 as a possible D gene (6 bases). The V end was cut by 7 bases, the J end by 3 bases, with 18 bases between. The CDR3 runs 15 residues. CDR1 SEHNR and CDR2 FQNEAQ come from the germline V gene (reference sequence). The CDR3 nucleotides are TGTGCCAGCAACAGAAGAGGGGGTTTGGACACTGAAGCTTTCTTT. As protein: CASNRRGGLDTEAFF.

Comment on this clone: The same CDR3 is also encoded by other DNA sequences in this sample. The CDR3 is CAISETGSSYNEQFF. The CDR3 coding sequence is TGTGCCATCAGTGAAACGGGGAGCTCCTACAATGAGCAGTTCTTC. The V call is TRBV10-3, the J call TRBJ2-1; possibly TRBD2 for D (5 bases). The CDR3 extends over 15 amino acids. Germline V gene data show CDR1 as ENHRY and CDR2 as SYGVKD. The V gene lost 3 bases and the J gene lost 0 bases, with 9 bases spanning the gap.

The V call is TRBV16, the J call TRBJ1-2, with D perhaps TRBD1 (5 bases). Deletions cut 0 bases from V and 8 bases from J, with 13 bases between. CDR1 is KGHSY and CDR2 is FQNENV in the germline V gene. CDR3 length equals 14 residues. The CDR3 loop reads CASSQSPAQGGYTF. The CDR3 coding sequence is TGTGCCAGCAGCCAATCCCCGGCTCAGGGCGGCTACACCTTC.

The chain recombines TRBV9 with TRBJ1-2; unclear D gene. The germline V gene has CDR1 SGDLS and CDR2 YYNGEE. CDR3 length: 15 residues. Trimming took off 0 bases at V and 2 bases at J, with 11 bases between the two ends. CDR3 nucleotides: TGTGCCAGCAGCGTAGCGGAGAGGAGGAACTATGGCTACACCTTC. This gives the protein CASSVAERRNYGYTF.